One sample yielded the 28 T cell receptor beta chains listed below, sequenced in a study of T cells expressing NK-cell markers. TCRdb reanalyzed the 5' RACE reads and collapses them to one entry per CDR3 protein, without DNA. The listing contains roughly 280,000 distinct CDR3 sequences. The sequenced sample consisted of blood T cells: a sorted CD56 or NKG2C T cell subset, CD4+ or CD8+ T cells, or bulk PBMC T cells (not recorded which). The source is a man between 18 and 29 years old in good health.

This chain links TRBV11-2 with TRBJ2-7; there is no DNA to check the TCRdb D call of TRBD2. There are 14 residues in the CDR3. CDR1 is SGHAT and CDR2 is FQNNGV in the germline V gene. The CDR3 sequence: CASSLPSVLYEQYF. Full variable domain (remainder filled in from reference TRBV11-2 and TRBJ2-7): EAGVAQSPRYKIIEKRQSVAFWCNPISGHATLYWYQQILGQGPKLLIQFQNNGVVDDSQLPKDRFSAERLKGVDSTLKIQPAKLEDSAVYLCASSLPSVLYEQYFGPGTRLTVT.

The chain combines TRBV28 with TRBJ1-5; the TRBD1 assignment by TCRdb is unverifiable without DNA. The CDR3 has 14 amino acids. CDR1 is MDHEN, CDR2 SYDVKM, per germline. CDR3 loop: CASRLQEGHQPQHF.

The V gene is TRBV3-1, the J gene TRBJ2-1; TCRdb returns TRBD2, unconfirmable since there is no DNA. In germline, CDR1 is LGHDT, CDR2 YNNKEL (reference sequence). This CDR3 spans 19 amino acids. CDR3 sequence reads: CASSQTRTSGRVSYNEQFF.

The V gene is TRBV7-3, the J gene TRBJ1-1. The CDR3 has 13 amino acids. Germline lookup yields CDR1 SGHTA and CDR2 FQGTGA. The CDR3 reads CASSRDTTTEAFF. Full variable domain (missing parts from reference TRBV7-3 and TRBJ1-1): GAGVSQTPSNKVTEKGKYVELRCDPISGHTALYWYRQSLGQGPEFLIYFQGTGAADDSGLPNDRFFAVRPEGSVSTLKIQRTERGDSAVYLCASSRDTTTEAFFGQGTRLTVV.

The chain employs TRBV18 and TRBJ2-2. The CDR3 spans 16 residues. Germline V gene sequence: CDR1 KGHSH, CDR2 LQKENI. This CDR3 is CASSPLGSSNTGELFF. Filled out from reference TRBV18 and TRBJ2-2, the complete variable domain reads NAGVMQNPRHLVRRRGQEARLRCSPMKGHSHVYWYRQLPEEGLKFMVYLQKENIIDESGMPKERFSAEFPKEGPSILRIQQVVRGDSAAYFCASSPLGSSNTGELFFGEGSRLTVL.

CDR3 residues: CASRLGRGYTF. The chain joins TRBV6-5 to TRBJ1-2; no DNA is available, so the TRBD1 call from TCRdb remains unchecked. This CDR3 spans 11 amino acids. CDR1 and CDR2 from the germline V gene are MNHEY and SVGAGI.

CDR3 region: CSAREGMGEQYF. The chain combines TRBV20-1 with TRBJ2-7; without DNA, the TCRdb call of TRBD2 cannot be checked. The CDR3 covers 12 residues. Germline CDR1 and CDR2: DFQATT and SNEGSKA (reference sequence).

V usage is TRBV29-1 and J usage is TRBJ1-2. The germline gives CDR1 SQVTM, CDR2 ANQGSEA. CDR3 length equals 11 residues. CDR3 sequence: CSVEVAGRYTF.

J is TRBJ1-3 and V is TRBV9. This CDR3 is built from 13 residues. Germline V gives CDR1 SGDLS, CDR2 YYNGEE. CDR3 residues: CASSVASRDTIYF.

The rearrangement links TRBV5-6 to TRBJ2-3. This CDR3 is built from 16 residues. Germline-derived CDR1 and CDR2 are SGHDT and YYEEEE. The CDR3 spells CASSWGWTEKADTQYF. The whole variable domain, remainder taken from reference TRBV5-6 and TRBJ2-3, is DAGVTQSPTHLIKTRGQQVTLRCSPKSGHDTVSWYQQALGQGPQFIFQYYEEEERQRGNFPDRFSGHQFPNYSSELNVNALLLGDSALYLCASSWGWTEKADTQYFGPGTRLTVL.

The CDR3 loop reads CASSYEGLSSYEQYF. This chain joins TRBV2 and TRBJ2-7; TCRdb lists TRBD1, though no DNA is available to test this call. This CDR3 has 15 residues. CDR1 is SNHLY, CDR2 FYNNEI, per germline.

The chain links TRBV30 to TRBJ1-4; without DNA, the TCRdb call of TRBD1 cannot be checked. CDR3 length equals 16 residues. CDR1 and CDR2 (germline): GTSNPN, SVGIG (reference sequence). The CDR3: CAWSVTSSRGGGKLFF.

The V gene is TRBV24-1, the J gene TRBJ2-1; no DNA is available, so the TRBD2 call from TCRdb remains unchecked. The CDR3 is made up of 13 amino acids. Germline CDR1 KGHDR, CDR2 SFDVKD. The CDR3 reads CATRSGLNNEQFF.

The V and J genes are TRBV7-9 and TRBJ2-1; the TCRdb D gene call, TRBD2, has no DNA to confirm it. CDR1 is SEHNR and CDR2 is FQNEAQ in the germline V gene (reference sequence). This CDR3 is built from 15 residues. This chain's CDR3 is CASSSLGTSINEQFF.

The CDR3 sequence is CASGPGGGNNEQFF. The rearrangement links TRBV12-5 to TRBJ2-1; absent DNA, TCRdb's TRBD2 call cannot be checked. The CDR3 loop spans 14 amino acids. Germline CDR1 and CDR2: LGHNT and FRNRAP.

V and J are TRBV30 and TRBJ1-2; the TRBD1 assignment by TCRdb is unverifiable without DNA. There are 13 residues in the CDR3. Looked up from germline, CDR1 is GTSNPN and CDR2 is SVGIG (reference sequence). The CDR3 loop reads CAWRRDRGLDYTF.

The CDR3 is CSAHPGTPLRTDTQYF. This chain links TRBV20-1 with TRBJ2-3; TCRdb calls TRBD2, which cannot be checked without DNA. CDR3 length: 16 amino acids. The V gene's germline CDR1 is DFQATT and CDR2 SNEGSKA (reference sequence).

This chain connects TRBV5-1 to TRBJ1-5. Germline V gene data show CDR1 as SGHRS and CDR2 as YFSETQ. The CDR3 sequence is 13 residues long. The CDR3 spells CASSLGRGEPQHF.

The chain recombines TRBV5-1 with TRBJ2-7; TCRdb reports TRBD1, a call that lacks DNA to check it against. CDR1 and CDR2 (germline): SGHRS, YFSETQ. This CDR3 is built from 15 residues. The CDR3 region is CASSSTGRTSYEQYF.

The V gene is TRBV29-1, the J gene TRBJ2-3; TCRdb's D call of TRBD2 is untestable without DNA. Per the germline V gene, CDR1 is SQVTM and CDR2 is ANQGSEA. The CDR3 consists of 14 residues. Here the CDR3 reads CSVEAGGDTDTQYF.

The V call is TRBV7-6, the J call TRBJ2-2; the TRBD2 assignment by TCRdb is unverifiable without DNA. CDR3 length: 20 residues. Germline CDR1 reads SGHVS; CDR2 reads FNYEAQ. The chain's CDR3 is CASSSSLGDKRELVTGELFF.

The CDR3 loop is CASSQTGTWAFF. This chain connects TRBV11-2 to TRBJ1-1; lacking DNA, the TRBD1 call made by TCRdb goes unchecked. The CDR3 runs to 12 residues. Looked up from germline, CDR1 is SGHAT and CDR2 is FQNNGV.

The chain couples TRBV25-1 to TRBJ2-5; TCRdb lists TRBD1, though no DNA is available to test this call. Germline V gene data show CDR1 as MGHDK and CDR2 as SYGVNS. This CDR3 contains 14 residues. The CDR3 spells CASTDWGGGETQYF.

The genes are TRBV20-1 and TRBJ2-1; TCRdb's D call, TRBD2, is unchecked because there is no DNA. This CDR3 is built from 16 residues. CDR1 is DFQATT and CDR2 is SNEGSKA in the germline V gene (reference sequence). The CDR3 loop reads CSASSLAGGSYNEQFF.

V gene TRBV5-6 combines with J gene TRBJ2-5; lacking DNA, the TRBD1 call made by TCRdb goes unchecked. The CDR3 is made up of 14 amino acids. Germline values: CDR1 SGHDT, CDR2 YYEEEE. This CDR3 is CASSPTWGGETQYF.

The J gene is TRBJ1-2, the V gene TRBV12-3 or TRBV12-4. The CDR3 totals 12 residues. CDR3 protein: CASAIKGYGYTF.

V gene TRBV12-3 or TRBV12-4 combines with J gene TRBJ2-3; no DNA is available, so the TRBD2 call from TCRdb remains unchecked. CDR3 length: 13 residues. The CDR3 protein is CASSLSKTSGSHF.

The chain couples TRBV3-1 to TRBJ2-1; TCRdb reports TRBD2, a call that lacks DNA to check it against. CDR3 size: 14 residues. The germline V gene has CDR1 LGHDT and CDR2 YNNKEL (reference sequence). CDR3 residues: CASSPSGRAGEQFF.